These 25 T cell receptor beta chains originate from one sample sequenced in a study of OX40 agonist ivuxolimab in advanced cancers. Library generation was performed with the immunoSEQ multiplex PCR assay. TCRdb's version of the immuneACCESS table is confined to in-frame rearrangements and falls short of the full clone set. An unresolved V gene accounts for under half of the shortfall where checked; the remainder is of unknown origin. The table for this sample lists 80,000 to 100,000 clones; about 83% of them were counted only once. Roughly 0.5% of the sample goes to the ten largest clones. The input for sequencing was CD4+ or CD8+ T cells sorted from blood, taken in a trial of the OX40 agonist ivuxolimab. Source of these receptors: an adult with an advanced solid tumor such as melanoma, head and neck, liver or kidney cancer.

The V call is TRBV5-1, the J call TRBJ1-2; no reliable D call. This CDR3 is 12 amino acids long. Germline CDR1 and CDR2: SGHRS and YFSETQ. V dropped 0 bases and J dropped 6 bases, with 6 bases sitting between them. The CDR3 DNA is TGCGCCAGCAGCTTGGATGCGAATGGCTACACCTTC. Protein product: CASSLDANGYTF.

The V gene is TRBV9, the J gene TRBJ1-1, with a weak D call TRBD1 (6 bases). V shed 1 base and J shed 6 bases, with 16 bases lying between them. The germline gives CDR1 SGDLS, CDR2 YYNGEE. This CDR3 spans 15 amino acids. CDR3 amino acids: CASSVSGEDYSEAFF. DNA of the CDR3: TGTGCCAGCAGCGTATCAGGGGAGGATTACTCTGAAGCTTTCTTT. Supplemented by reference TRBV9 and TRBJ1-1, the full variable domain reads DSGVTQTPKHLITATGQRVTLRCSPRSGDLSVYWYQQSLDQGLQFLIQYYNGEERAKGNILERFSAQQFPDLHSELNLSSLELGDSALYFCASSVSGEDYSEAFFGQGTRLTVV.

The rearrangement joins TRBV28 to TRBJ1-4; TRBD1 matches at 8 bases. J gave up 5 bases and V 9 bases, and 5 bases lay outside the gene matches. The germline gives CDR1 MDHEN, CDR2 SYDVKM. This CDR3 spans 13 amino acids. The CDR3 nucleotides are TGTGCCAGTGCAGGGGGCCGAAATGAAAAACTGTTTTTT. Translation: CASAGGRNEKLFF.

The genes are TRBV7-2 and TRBJ2-3, with D perhaps matching TRBD2 (5 bases). The CDR3 length is 13 residues. V lost 4 bases and J lost 6, with 11 bases in between. Per the germline V gene, CDR1 is SGHTA and CDR2 is FQGNSA. The DNA for the CDR3 is TGTGCCAGCAGCTACCGGGGAAGGGATACGCAGTATTTT. Its protein is CASSYRGRDTQYF.

V gene TRBV11-3 combines with J gene TRBJ2-2, with 8 positions matching TRBD1. CDR1 SGHNT and CDR2 YENEEA come from the germline V gene. V gave up 3 bases and J gave up 7 bases; unmatched junction bases: 4. The CDR3 has 14 amino acids. CDR3 in amino acids: CASSFRQGHGELFF. The CDR3 DNA sequence: TGTGCCAGCAGCTTTCGACAGGGGCACGGGGAGCTGTTTTTT.

The V and J genes are TRBV2 and TRBJ2-5; possibly TRBD2 for D (6 bases). The ends were cut back, 6 bases at V and 5 bases at J, with 13 bases in the middle. Germline V gene sequence: CDR1 SNHLY, CDR2 FYNNEI. The CDR3 is made up of 13 amino acids. The CDR3 DNA sequence: TGTGCCAGCAGCGGGGAGGTCCGGGAGACCCAGTACTTC. Protein sequence: CASSGEVRETQYF.

The chain combines TRBV11-2 with TRBJ1-2; 9 nucleotides line up with TRBD1. The CDR3 sequence is 13 residues long. The ends lost 4 bases at V and 8 bases at J; junction bases unmatched: 5. The V gene's germline CDR1 is SGHAT and CDR2 FQNNGV. The CDR3 sequence is CASSSDRGGGYTF. In nucleotides, the CDR3 is TGTGCCAGCAGCTCGGACAGGGGAGGAGGCTACACCTTC.

The chain has TRBV5-1 and TRBJ2-3; D is perhaps TRBD1 (5 bases). Trimming took 6 bases from V and 3 from J, leaving 17 bases between them. Germline V lookup: CDR1 SGHRS, CDR2 YFSETQ. The CDR3 is 15 amino acids. CDR3 in DNA: TGCGCCAGCAAGCTTGGTACAGGAGATACAGATACGCAGTATTTT. Translating gives CASKLGTGDTDTQYF.

The chain recombines TRBV7-9 with TRBJ2-1, with D possibly TRBD2 on 5 matching bases. V was shortened by 5 bases and J by 1 base, with 6 bases between the two germline ends. Germline-derived CDR1 and CDR2 are SEHNR and FQNEAQ (reference sequence). The CDR3 spans 13 residues. The CDR3 protein is CASSGLSYNEQFF. In nucleotides, the CDR3 is TGTGCCAGCAGCGGACTTTCCTACAATGAGCAGTTCTTC.

The chain recombines TRBV6-6 with TRBJ1-1, with D hard to call. The length of the CDR3 is 14 residues. V was cut by 10 bases and J by 0 bases, with 15 bases left in between. Germline CDR1 is MNHNY and CDR2 is SVGAGI (reference sequence). CDR3 loop: CATAASFMNTEAFF. The CDR3 DNA is TGTGCCACCGCGGCTAGTTTTATGAACACTGAAGCTTTCTTT.

CDR3 residues: CASSRTHQGAGGYTF. Here the CDR3 DNA reads TGTGCCAGCAGCCGAACTCACCAGGGGGCGGGTGGCTACACCTTC. V is TRBV9 and J is TRBJ1-2; 8 bases line up with TRBD1. Germline lookup yields CDR1 SGDLS and CDR2 YYNGEE. CDR3 length: 15 amino acids. J gave up 7 bases and V 4 bases, and 12 bases lay outside the gene matches. Using reference TRBV9 and TRBJ1-2 for the parts outside the CDR3, the full variable domain is DSGVTQTPKHLITATGQRVTLRCSPRSGDLSVYWYQQSLDQGLQFLIQYYNGEERAKGNILERFSAQQFPDLHSELNLSSLELGDSALYFCASSRTHQGAGGYTFGSGTRLTVV.

This chain connects TRBV5-1 to TRBJ2-2, with 7 nucleotides matching TRBD2. V lost 5 bases and J lost 6; bases outside the gene matches: 16. CDR3 length: 17 residues. Germline CDR1 SGHRS, CDR2 YFSETQ. CDR3 region: CASSHSPYEGGSGELFF. The CDR3 nucleotides are TGCGCCAGCAGTCACAGCCCCTACGAGGGAGGGTCCGGGGAGCTGTTTTTT.

This clone was found once. V gene TRBV28 combines with J gene TRBJ1-5; tentatively, D is TRBD1 (5 bases). V lost 7 bases to trimming and J lost 1 base, with 8 bases between them. The CDR3 is 13 amino acids. Germline CDR1 MDHEN, CDR2 SYDVKM. CDR3 loop: CASNRDSNQPQHF. The DNA of the CDR3 is TGTGCCAGCAACCGGGACAGCAATCAGCCCCAGCATTTT.

The rearrangement links TRBV27 to TRBJ1-1; D remains ambiguous. The CDR3 totals 15 residues. CDR1 and CDR2 (germline): MNHEY, SMNVEV (reference sequence). V lost 3 bases, J lost 1 base, and 12 bases lay in between. CDR3 DNA: TGTGCCAGCAGTTTTCTGATAGGCCAGAACACTGAAGCTTTCTTT. Translated: CASSFLIGQNTEAFF.

The chain joins TRBV2 to TRBJ2-5, with D possibly TRBD1 on 5 matching bases. The CDR3 runs 11 residues. Per the germline V gene, CDR1 is SNHLY and CDR2 is FYNNEI. Trimming cost V 8 bases and J 3 bases, with 7 bases left between them. The CDR3 nucleotides are TGTGCCAGCGTCAGGGAAGAGACCCAGTACTTC. Its protein is CASVREETQYF.

This clone was seen a single time. The V call is TRBV6-5, the J call TRBJ1-4, with 11 bases matching TRBD1. Germline CDR1 and CDR2: MNHEY and SVGAGI. The CDR3 extends over 13 amino acids. J was trimmed by 11 bases and V by 6 bases; bases with no gene match: 5. In nucleotides, the CDR3 is TGTGCCAGCAGGGGGACAGGGGGTATTAAACTGTTTTTT. It yields the protein CASRGTGGIKLFF.

V and J are TRBV4-2 and TRBJ2-2; TRBD2 matches 8 bases. The germline gives CDR1 LGHNA, CDR2 YNFKEQ. V was pared by 5 bases and J by 4 bases, with 6 bases of the junction left unmatched. CDR3 length: 15 residues. The CDR3 DNA is TGTGCCAGCAGCGTCGCGGGGGGAATCACCGGGGAGCTGTTTTTT. This codes for CASSVAGGITGELFF.

This clone appeared once. The chain links TRBV27 to TRBJ2-3; D may be TRBD1 or TRBD2 (5 bases each). Trimming took off 5 bases at V and 1 base at J, with 16 bases between the two ends. Per the germline V gene, CDR1 is MNHEY and CDR2 is SMNVEV (reference sequence). The CDR3 is 16 amino acids. The CDR3 coding sequence is TGTGCCAGCAGTCCTCTTAGTGGGGGACGCACAGATACGCAGTATTTT. This sequence encodes CASSPLSGGRTDTQYF.

The gene calls are TRBV5-1 and TRBJ2-3, with 9 bases matching TRBD1. In germline, CDR1 is SGHRS, CDR2 YFSETQ. V shed 2 bases, J shed 1 base, and the junction held 2 bases outside the gene matches. The length of the CDR3 is 15 residues. The chain's CDR3 is CASSLRTGGTDTQYF. In nucleotides, the CDR3 is TGCGCCAGCAGCTTAAGGACAGGGGGCACAGATACGCAGTATTTT.

The V gene is TRBV9, the J gene TRBJ2-2; the match to TRBD1 covers 8 bases. The germline CDR1 and CDR2 sequences are SGDLS and YYNGEE. V trimming: 7 bases; J trimming: 7 bases; junction bases outside the gene matches: 9. The CDR3 is 14 residues long. The CDR3 DNA sequence: TGTGCCAGCGGAAGGACAGGGTGGAACGGGGAGCTGTTTTTT. Amino acids: CASGRTGWNGELFF.

V gene TRBV6-6 combines with J gene TRBJ1-1, with D perhaps matching TRBD1 (5 bases). The ends were cut back, 7 bases at V and 4 bases at J, with 13 bases in the middle. Germline V gene data show CDR1 as MNHNY and CDR2 as SVGAGI (reference sequence). The CDR3 extends over 13 amino acids. CDR3 amino acids: CASNIGGGTEAFF. In DNA, the CDR3 is TGTGCCAGCAACATTGGGGGGGGCACTGAAGCTTTCTTT.

The chain couples TRBV4-3 to TRBJ1-5, with unresolved D. V was pared by 0 bases and J by 5 bases, with 11 bases between. The germline V gene has CDR1 LGHNA and CDR2 YSLEER. CDR3 size: 15 residues. The CDR3 is CASSQDRAGYQPQHF. The CDR3 DNA follows: TGCGCCAGCAGCCAAGATCGGGCGGGTTATCAGCCCCAGCATTTT.

The V gene is TRBV7-3, the J gene TRBJ1-3; D unclear. This CDR3 spans 14 amino acids. Germline lookup yields CDR1 SGHTA and CDR2 FQGTGA. Between the trimmed V and J ends, which lost 2 bases and 0 bases, there was a span of 5 bases. In DNA, the CDR3 is TGTGCCAGCAGCTTAGGGCACTCTGGAAACACCATATATTTT. As protein: CASSLGHSGNTIYF.

CDR3 residues: CASSARQGYTDTQYF. The CDR3 coding sequence is TGTGCCAGCAGCGCCCGACAGGGGTACACAGATACGCAGTATTTT. This rearrangement joins TRBV11-3 to TRBJ2-3; 8 bases map to TRBD1. CDR3 length: 15 amino acids. With V trimmed by 5 bases and J by 2 bases, 6 bases remained unmatched. Germline V gene data show CDR1 as SGHNT and CDR2 as YENEEA.

The chain carries TRBV7-6 and TRBJ1-1, with D perhaps TRBD1 (5 bases). From germline, CDR1 is SGHVS and CDR2 FNYEAQ. This CDR3 comprises 13 residues. The ends were cut back, 5 bases at V and 6 bases at J, with 13 bases in the middle. Here the CDR3 reads CASSRDPSAEAFF. CDR3 DNA: TGTGCCAGCAGCCGGGACCCTTCGGCTGAAGCTTTCTTT.